This TCR beta chain was sequenced in a study of blood T cell repertoires in COVID-19. Here immunoSEQ multiplex PCR was the method, and the copy in TCRdb shows in-frame clones only, minus some. The table records approximately 300,000 clones, 70% to 90% of them present only once. Two consecutive negative NP/OP PCR tests, clearance, or resolved symptoms defined Cohort 3 recovery. Looked up from germline, CDR1 is MGHRA and CDR2 is YSYEKL. V lost 4 bases to trimming and J lost 2 bases, with 15 bases between them. This CDR3 has 15 residues. This clonotype was sampled from a woman aged 25 to 39 who had recovered from COVID-19. Sequencing was carried out using PBMCs or T cells enriched from blood (not recorded which). The V and J genes are TRBV4-1 and TRBJ2-7, with TRBD1 as a possible D gene (5 bases). Here the CDR3 DNA reads TGCGCCAGCAGCCCCTCCTCAAGGGGTGCCTACGAGCAGTACTTC. It specifies CASSPSSRGAYEQYF.